The clone carrying this TCR beta chain was observed a few times. The antigen is not known. The data stem from a study of neoadjuvant anti-PD-1 for oral cavity cancer. This table comes from immunoSEQ multiplex PCR, and its TCRdb copy is limited to in-frame clones, with some not included. The table includes just over 7,000 clones, about 80% detected once. Looked up from germline, CDR1 is SNHLY and CDR2 is FYNNEI. V lost 6 bases and J 5 bases, leaving 11 bases between the germline ends. The CDR3 is 14 amino acids. General study points: Higher pretreatment blood Treg/Th17 ratios correlated with higher pretreatment blood and lower post-treatment tumor TCRbeta clonality.

This sequence joins TRBV2 and TRBJ1-6; D may be TRBD1 (6 bases). The sequence was collected from a person between 35 and 79 years old with oral cavity squamous cell carcinoma. Source: PBMCs, taken before nivolumab (anti-PD-1) treatment. The CDR3 protein is CASRMDRNNSPLHF. DNA of the CDR3: TGTGCCAGCAGAATGGACAGAAATAATTCACCCCTCCACTTT.